The clone carrying this T cell receptor (beta chain) has a handful of counts. Its target is unknown. This sample was included in a study of T cell repertoires in cytomegalovirus infection. Whole-study findings and limits: People with CMV and the relevant HLA were identified by cumulative public TCR beta family frequency. HLA-C-restricted CMV clonotypes gave the most frequent clonotype in two of eight donors.

TCRdb analysed the reads with MiXCR anew, one entry per CDR3 protein. This sample has 750,000 to 950,000 distinct CDR3 sequences, with 25% to 30% found just once. The V and J ends lost 11 bases and 7 bases respectively, with 17 bases between them. The CDR3 sequence is 12 residues long. Germline CDR1 reads SEHNR; CDR2 reads FQNEAQ (reference sequence). The receptor was derived from a human donor in good health (CMV status not recorded). Some clones in this sample may be carry-over from other donors' samples. V gene TRBV7-9 combines with J gene TRBJ1-1; TRBD1 might be the D (5 bases). Material: cultured CD8+ T cells from PBMCs, obtained from culture after CMV antigen stimulation. CDR3 protein: CACNQGSLEAFF. Here the CDR3 DNA reads TGTGCCTGCAACCAGGGCAGCCTTGAAGCTTTCTTT.